This T cell receptor beta chain was sequenced for a study of T-cell reconstitution after alpha-beta-depleted transplantation in children. This clonotype was counted a few times. This CDR3 has 12 residues. The ends were cut back, 6 bases at V and 10 bases at J, with 13 bases in the middle. The TCRbeta library was prepared with unique molecular identifiers. TCRdb reprocessed the PCR reads via MiXCR and lists one record per CDR3 protein. The sample gives roughly 500,000 distinct CDR3 sequences, around an eighth of which show up once; around 6% is in the top ten. The sample here was PBMCs from the stem cell graft donor, taken from the stem cell graft. The sequence was obtained from a human donor who donated a stem cell graft to a child with combined immunodeficiency. V is TRBV12-3 or TRBV12-4 and J is TRBJ2-1; D call uncertain. CDR3 sequence reads: CASRFPLGEQFF. The CDR3 coding sequence is TGTGCCAGCAGATTCCCCTTGGGGGAGCAGTTCTTC.